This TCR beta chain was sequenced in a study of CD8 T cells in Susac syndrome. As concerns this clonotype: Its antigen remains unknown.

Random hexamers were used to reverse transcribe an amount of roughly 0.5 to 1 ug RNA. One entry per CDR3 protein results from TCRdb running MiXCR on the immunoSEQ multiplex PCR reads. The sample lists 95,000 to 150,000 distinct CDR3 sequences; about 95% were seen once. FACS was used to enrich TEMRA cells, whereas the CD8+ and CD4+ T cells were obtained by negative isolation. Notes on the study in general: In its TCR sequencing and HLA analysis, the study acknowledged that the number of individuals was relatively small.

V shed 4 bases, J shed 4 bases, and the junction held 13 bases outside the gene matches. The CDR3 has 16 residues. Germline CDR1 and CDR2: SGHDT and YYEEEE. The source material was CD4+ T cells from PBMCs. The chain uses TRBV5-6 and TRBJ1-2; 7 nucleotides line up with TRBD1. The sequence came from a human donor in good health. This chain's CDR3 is CASSPAGQGESYGYTF. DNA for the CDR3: TGTGCCAGCAGCCCCGCGGGCCAGGGGGAGAGCTATGGCTACACCTTC. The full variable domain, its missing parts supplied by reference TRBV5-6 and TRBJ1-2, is DAGVTQSPTHLIKTRGQQVTLRCSPKSGHDTVSWYQQALGQGPQFIFQYYEEEERQRGNFPDRFSGHQFPNYSSELNVNALLLGDSALYLCASSPAGQGESYGYTFGSGTRLTVV.